Many counts were recorded for the clone carrying this TCR beta chain. Its specificity is not known. This beta chain slipped into a library made for alpha chains as a stray read, so its size is not meaningful. This sample stems from a study of spatial heterogeneity in lung cancer. Findings and limits, study-wide: Counts that tracked tumor mutation counts were those of expanded intratumoral alpha and beta TCRs.

All TCR cDNA molecules were individually tagged with a unique molecular identifier. TCRdb reanalysed the 5' RACE reads using MiXCR and keeps one entry per CDR3 protein. The table lists 18,000 or so distinct CDR3 sequences, roughly 5% of them singletons. Regarding time point: sample taken at primary tumor resection. The cohort: some 70 early-stage, untreated non-small cell lung cancer patients. This specimen consisted of lung tumor tissue, obtained at surgery. This sequence was found in a female donor with early-stage non-small cell lung cancer.

CDR3: CASSLTPGLNSPLHF. The CDR3 nucleotides read TGTGCCAGCAGCTTAACCCCAGGGCTTAATTCACCCCTCCACTTT. The rearrangement uses TRBV11-2 and TRBJ1-6, with D maybe TRBD1 (5 bases). The germline V gene has CDR1 SGHAT and CDR2 FQNNGV. The CDR3 loop spans 15 amino acids. Trimming took 2 bases from V and 6 from J, leaving 11 bases between them.